These 11 T cell receptor beta chains were sequenced from one sample in a study of CXCR3-negative and CXCR3-positive naive CD8 T cells (dated by TCRdb to between 2019 and 2020). The data were produced on a NextSeq 550. The Human TCR Profiling Kit (MiLaboratory) was used to prepare UMI-labeled 5' RACE TRB cDNA libraries. Following TCRdb reprocessing, every CDR3 protein sequence forms one entry, and DNA is not provided. The sample's records list more than 65,000 distinct CDR3 sequences. The top ten clones comprise over 1.3% of the sample. The sequenced sample consisted of naive CXCR3- CD8+ T cells from blood. The cell subset or site label of this sample denotes: CD45RO-CCR7+CD27+CD95- naive CD8+ T cells lacking CXCR3 (TNR3-). The receptors come from a human donor in good health. Some clones in this sample may be carry-over from other donors' samples.

This chain joins TRBV12-5 and TRBJ2-1; without DNA, the TCRdb call of TRBD1 cannot be checked. This CDR3 is 19 amino acids long. Looked up from germline, CDR1 is LGHNT and CDR2 is FRNRAP. The CDR3 is CASGLVPLTGTGLVHEQFF.

The CDR3 loop reads CASSLRGVSETQYF. The gene calls are TRBV4-1 and TRBJ2-5; the D call of TRBD1 rests on TCRdb alone, since no DNA is present to check it. Germline-derived CDR1 and CDR2 are MGHRA and YSYEKL. This CDR3 has 14 amino acids.

The J gene is TRBJ2-7, the V gene TRBV27; the TRBD2 assignment by TCRdb is unverifiable without DNA. The CDR3 is 15 residues long. The germline CDR1 and CDR2 sequences are MNHEY and SMNVEV (reference sequence). CDR3 residues: CASSPRGSGNYEQYF.

The CDR3 is CASSQDRGDYEQYF. The rearrangement uses TRBV7-9 and TRBJ2-7; TCRdb returns TRBD1, unconfirmable since there is no DNA. Germline V gene sequence: CDR1 SEHNR, CDR2 FQNEAQ (reference sequence). This CDR3 contains 14 residues.

J is TRBJ2-7 and V is TRBV13; TCRdb returns TRBD2, unconfirmable since there is no DNA. This CDR3 has 14 residues. Germline V CDR1 and CDR2: PRHDT, FYEKMQ (reference sequence). The CDR3 here is CASSSGGRSYEQYF. Drawing the rest from reference TRBV13 and TRBJ2-7, the complete variable domain is AAGVIQSPRHLIKEKRETATLKCYPIPRHDTVYWYQQGPGQDPQFLISFYEKMQSDKGSIPDRFSAQQFSDYHSELNMSSLELGDSALYFCASSSGGRSYEQYFGPGTRLTVT.

V gene TRBV20-1 combines with J gene TRBJ2-1; TCRdb picks TRBD1, but there is no DNA to check that call. Germline-derived CDR1 and CDR2 are DFQATT and SNEGSKA (reference sequence). There are 15 residues in the CDR3. Here the CDR3 reads CSATSSSGRPNEQFF.

The rearrangement links TRBV28 to TRBJ2-3; no DNA is available, so the TRBD1 call from TCRdb remains unchecked. This CDR3 is built from 20 residues. Per germline, CDR1 MDHEN and CDR2 SYDVKM. CDR3: CASSTYPGVSQAPLTDTQYF.

V and J are TRBV7-9 and TRBJ2-5; the D gene TCRdb calls, TRBD1, cannot be checked with no DNA. CDR1 SEHNR and CDR2 FQNEAQ come from the germline V gene (reference sequence). The CDR3 spans 16 residues. The chain's CDR3 is CASSIPATGHLETQYF.

The chain is built from TRBV25-1 and TRBJ2-5; lacking DNA, the TRBD2 call made by TCRdb goes unchecked. Germline V gene lookup returns CDR1 MGHDK and CDR2 SYGVNS. This CDR3 has 15 residues. The CDR3: CASRKVAGGQETQYF.

V gene TRBV5-6 combines with J gene TRBJ2-7; TCRdb calls TRBD1, which cannot be checked without DNA. The CDR3 totals 15 residues. Germline CDR1 and CDR2: SGHDT and YYEEEE. The CDR3 loop reads CASSQQGLPSYEQYF.

V gene TRBV27 combines with J gene TRBJ1-2; TCRdb's D call of TRBD1 is untestable without DNA. The germline CDR1 and CDR2 sequences are MNHEY and SMNVEV (reference sequence). The CDR3 contains 14 residues. CDR3 residues: CASTPFRGNYGYTF.